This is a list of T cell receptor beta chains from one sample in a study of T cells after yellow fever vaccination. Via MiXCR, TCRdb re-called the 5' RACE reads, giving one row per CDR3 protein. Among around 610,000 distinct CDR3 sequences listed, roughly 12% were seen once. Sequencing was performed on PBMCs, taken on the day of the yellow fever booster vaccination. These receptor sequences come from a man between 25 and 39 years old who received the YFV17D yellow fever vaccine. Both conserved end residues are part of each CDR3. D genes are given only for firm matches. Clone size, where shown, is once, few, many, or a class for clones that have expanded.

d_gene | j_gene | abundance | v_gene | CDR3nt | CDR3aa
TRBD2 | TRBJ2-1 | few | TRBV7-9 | TGTGCCAGCAGCCCCAGGAATTCGGGCGGGAGGAATGAGCAGTTCTTC | CASSPRNSGGRNEQFF
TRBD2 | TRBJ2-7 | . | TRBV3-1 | TGTGCCAGCAGCCAAGCAACGGGACTAGTGTATGAGCAGTACTTC | CASSQATGLVYEQYF
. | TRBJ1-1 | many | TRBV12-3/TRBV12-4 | TGTGCCAGCAGGACCGGGACAACTGAAGCTTTCTTT | CASRTGTTEAFF
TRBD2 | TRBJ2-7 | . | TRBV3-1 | TGTGCCAGCAGCATACTGACTAGCGCTCTCTACGAGCAGTACTTC | CASSILTSALYEQYF
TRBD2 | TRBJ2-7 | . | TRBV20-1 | TGCAGTGCCCCTCCAGCGGGAGTTCCCTACGAGCAGTACTTC | CSAPPAGVPYEQYF
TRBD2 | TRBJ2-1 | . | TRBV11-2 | TGTGCCAGCAGCTTCTACCCGGACTGGGGCGGGAGCGACTACAATGAGCAGTTCTTC | CASSFYPDWGGSDYNEQFF
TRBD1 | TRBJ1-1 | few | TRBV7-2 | TGTGCCAGCAGCGCCCGAACAGGGGGCGGAGAAGCTTTCTTT | CASSARTGGGEAFF
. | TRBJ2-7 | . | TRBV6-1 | TGTGCCAGCACGGCGTTTCACAACTCCTACGAGCAGTACTTC | CASTAFHNSYEQYF
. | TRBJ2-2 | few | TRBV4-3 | TGCGCCAGCAGCCAAGCCGGGACAACGAACACCGGGGAGCTGTTTTTT | CASSQAGTTNTGELFF
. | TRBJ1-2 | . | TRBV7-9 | TGTGCCAGCAGCTCTCCGGGGGGGGGTAATGGCTACACCTTC | CASSSPGGGNGYTF
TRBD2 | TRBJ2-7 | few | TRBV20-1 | TGCAGTGCCAGAGGACTAGCGGGGCCCTTCGAGCAGTACTTC | CSARGLAGPFEQYF
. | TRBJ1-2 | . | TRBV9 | TGTGCCAGCAGCGCAGGGATTGGAAGCTACACCTTC | CASSAGIGSYTF
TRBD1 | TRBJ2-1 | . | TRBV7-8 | TGTGCCAGCAGCTTAGTCGGACAGGGGGGGATCAATGAGCAGTTCTTC | CASSLVGQGGINEQFF
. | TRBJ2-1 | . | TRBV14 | TGTGCCAGCAGCCAAGTTGAGGTGGGAGGGCAGTTCTTC | CASSQVEVGGQFF
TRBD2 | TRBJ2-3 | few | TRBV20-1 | TGCAGTGCTGCCCTAGCGGGAGCTTCGGATACGCAGTATTTT | CSAALAGASDTQYF
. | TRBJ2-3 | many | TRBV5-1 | TGCGCCAGCAGCTTTCAGGGAAAAACAGATACGCAGTATTTT | CASSFQGKTDTQYF
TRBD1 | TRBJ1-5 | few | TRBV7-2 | TGTGCCAGCAGCTTAGCTGGGACAGGGAATAGCAATCAGCCCCAGCATTTT | CASSLAGTGNSNQPQHF